The 30 T cell receptor beta chains presented below share a single source sample, sequenced in a study of early T cells in non-severe SARS-CoV-2 infection. In TCRdb, the 5' RACE reads were re-called with MiXCR into one record per CDR3 protein. The sample has some 20,000 distinct CDR3 sequences; roughly 5% are singletons. Sequenced input: whole blood. The receptor set was obtained from an adult who was a healthcare worker with PCR-confirmed SARS-CoV-2 infection or an uninfected control (not recorded which).

This clonotype was detected only a few times. The chain uses TRBV4-1 and TRBJ2-3, with D perhaps TRBD1 (6 bases). This CDR3 comprises 16 residues. Germline assignment: CDR1 MGHRA and CDR2 YSYEKL. Trimming took off 3 bases at V and 3 bases at J, with 16 bases between the two ends. This chain's CDR3 is CASSQSGVSRTDTQYF. The DNA for the CDR3 is TGCGCCAGCAGCCAGTCAGGGGTGTCGAGAACAGATACGCAGTATTTT.

The rearrangement links TRBV14 to TRBJ2-2; D is uncertain. CDR3 length: 17 residues. Looked up from germline, CDR1 is SGHDN and CDR2 is FVKESK. The V and J ends lost 1 base and 3 bases respectively, with 15 bases between them. The CDR3 DNA follows: TGTGCCAGCAGCCAAGTTCTAACTTCAATGGACACCGGGGAGCTGTTTTTT. Translation: CASSQVLTSMDTGELFF.

Judged by abundance, this clonotype is medium-sized. J is TRBJ2-3 and V is TRBV20-1; unclear D gene. V dropped 6 bases and J dropped 0 bases, with 7 bases sitting between them. The CDR3 has 12 residues. Germline-derived CDR1 and CDR2 are DFQATT and SNEGSKA (reference sequence). The CDR3 loop is CSAATSTDTQYF. The CDR3 coding sequence is TGCAGTGCCGCTACTAGCACAGATACGCAGTATTTT.

In its sample, this clonotype was seen many times. The chain combines TRBV19 with TRBJ2-3; D might be TRBD2 (6 bases). V gave up 3 bases and J gave up 6 bases, with 13 bases separating them. The CDR3 has 14 amino acids. Germline V gene data show CDR1 as LNHDA and CDR2 as SQIVND (reference sequence). Here the CDR3 reads CASSMAGNRDTQYF. The CDR3 nucleotides read TGTGCCAGTAGTATGGCGGGGAATCGGGATACGCAGTATTTT.

This clonotype was recorded a few times. This chain uses TRBV6-5 with TRBJ2-7; tentative D call: TRBD2 (6 bases). Trimming cost V 6 bases and J 0 bases, with 9 bases left between them. Germline V gene lookup returns CDR1 MNHEY and CDR2 SVGAGI. This CDR3 is 13 amino acids long. The CDR3 coding sequence is TGTGCCAGCAGCCGGGGGACCTCCTACGAGCAGTACGTC. Its protein product is CASSRGTSYEQYV.

This clonotype was seen more than once but under ten times. This rearrangement joins TRBV4-1 to TRBJ2-7, with D uncertain. The CDR3 totals 14 residues. Trimming took 1 base from V and 2 from J, leaving 9 bases between them. Germline V CDR1 and CDR2: MGHRA, YSYEKL. CDR3 bases: TGCGCCAGCAGCCAAGCCCCCGGGCCCTACGAGCAGTACTTC. Translated, it gives CASSQAPGPYEQYF.

This clonotype was detected ten times or more. This chain joins TRBV6-5 and TRBJ2-7; D may be TRBD1 (6 bases). With 8 bases removed from V and 0 bases from J, the gap between germline ends came to 14 bases. Germline V gives CDR1 MNHEY, CDR2 SVGAGI. The length of the CDR3 is 14 residues. The CDR3 nucleotides are TGTGCCAGCTCCTCAGGGGCAAGCTCCTACGAGCAGTACTTC. It encodes CASSSGASSYEQYF.

This clonotype was detected a few times. V and J are TRBV2 and TRBJ2-2; D could derive from TRBD1 or TRBD2 (5 bases each). The CDR3 is 15 residues long. With 6 bases removed from V and 1 base from J, the gap between germline ends came to 12 bases. Germline CDR1 SNHLY, CDR2 FYNNEI. The CDR3 coding sequence is TGTGCCAGCAGCGAGGGGCAGCGGAACACCGGGGAGCTGTTTTTT. Protein: CASSEGQRNTGELFF.

This clonotype is termed medium-sized. V usage is TRBV6-5 and J usage is TRBJ1-4, with 9 bases that match TRBD1. The CDR3 length is 15 residues. Trimming at V came to 2 bases and at J to 8 bases, leaving 6 bases not matched to a gene. Germline values: CDR1 MNHEY, CDR2 SVGAGI. The CDR3 DNA follows: TGTGCCAGCAGTTACGGGGACAGGGCGATCGAAAAACTGTTTTTT. Protein product: CASSYGDRAIEKLFF.

Within the sample, this clonotype is medium-sized. The CDR3 coding sequence is TGTGCCAGCAGGGACAGGTTGAACACTGAAGCTTTCTTT. This sequence encodes CASRDRLNTEAFF. The genes are TRBV12-3 or TRBV12-4 and TRBJ1-1; the match to TRBD1 covers 7 bases. V was pared by 6 bases and J by 0 bases, with 1 base of the junction left unmatched. This CDR3 contains 13 residues.

This clonotype was counted at least ten times. The rearrangement joins TRBV7-6 to TRBJ2-7; 8 bases line up with TRBD2. The CDR3 spans 15 residues. CDR1 SGHVS and CDR2 FNYEAQ come from the germline V gene. Germline trimming cut 5 bases from V and 4 bases from J; bases unmatched to any gene: 10. CDR3 protein: CASSLWGTSGYEQYF. CDR3 nucleotides: TGTGCCAGCAGCCTATGGGGAACTAGCGGTTACGAGCAGTACTTC.

This clonotype was counted many times. V gene TRBV7-6 combines with J gene TRBJ2-7; D is unresolved. The ends were cut back, 1 base at V and 1 base at J, with 8 bases in the middle. The germline CDR1 and CDR2 sequences are SGHVS and FNYEAQ. The CDR3 is made up of 14 amino acids. The chain's CDR3 is CASSLVASSYEQYF. CDR3 nucleotide sequence: TGTGCCAGCAGCTTAGTGGCTAGTTCCTACGAGCAGTACTTC.

J is TRBJ1-6 and V is TRBV11-2; D perhaps matches TRBD1 (6 bases). V gave up 5 bases and J gave up 6 bases, with 14 bases separating them. This CDR3 contains 15 residues. The germline CDR1 and CDR2 sequences are SGHAT and FQNNGV. Written as DNA, the CDR3 is TGTGCCAGCAGCGGGAGGACAGACGGTAATTCACCCCTCCACTTT. As protein: CASSGRTDGNSPLHF.

This clonotype was counted ten times or more. The rearrangement uses TRBV20-1 and TRBJ2-7; maybe TRBD1 (5 bases). The CDR3 extends over 13 amino acids. Germline CDR1 reads DFQATT; CDR2 reads SNEGSKA (reference sequence). The CDR3: CSRLRQGSYEQYF. For the CDR3, the DNA is TGCAGCAGGTTACGTCAGGGCTCCTACGAGCAGTACTTC.

The chain uses TRBV18 and TRBJ2-3; D is possibly TRBD1 (5 bases). The germline V gene has CDR1 KGHSH and CDR2 LQKENI. Trimming pared 4 bases from V and 4 bases from J, leaving 18 bases between. The CDR3 is 16 residues long. CDR3 in amino acids: CASSLQKGKRPDTQYF. The CDR3 DNA follows: TGTGCCAGCTCACTCCAAAAGGGGAAGCGACCAGATACGCAGTATTTT.

This clonotype has a count of ten or more. This sequence joins TRBV11-2 and TRBJ2-3, with D perhaps matching TRBD2 (6 bases). This CDR3 has 14 residues. V dropped 8 bases and J dropped 2 bases, with 14 bases sitting between them. The V gene's germline CDR1 is SGHAT and CDR2 FQNNGV. The CDR3 nucleotides read TGTGCCAGCTGGGCGGGGCGGCCCACAGATACGCAGTATTTT. Its translation: CASWAGRPTDTQYF. The variable domain in full, completed from reference TRBV11-2 and TRBJ2-3, reads EAGVAQSPRYKIIEKRQSVAFWCNPISGHATLYWYQQILGQGPKLLIQFQNNGVVDDSQLPKDRFSAERLKGVDSTLKIQPAKLEDSAVYLCASWAGRPTDTQYFGPGTRLTVL.

The table lists this clonotype with many counts. CDR3 coding DNA: TGTGCCAGCAGTTACCGTGGACAGGGCGCCTACGAGCAGTACTTC. This codes for CASSYRGQGAYEQYF. The chain joins TRBV6-5 to TRBJ2-7; 8 bases align to TRBD1. CDR3 length equals 15 residues. Germline CDR1 MNHEY, CDR2 SVGAGI. V lost 2 bases, J lost 2 bases, and 5 bases stayed unmatched.

By its share, this clonotype is medium-sized. The chain is built from TRBV4-3 and TRBJ1-4, with D unresolved. Germline values: CDR1 LGHNA, CDR2 YSLEER. Trimming cost V 1 base and J 8 bases, with 17 bases left between them. CDR3 length: 16 residues. The CDR3 DNA reads as TGCGCCAGCAGCCAAGCGGGGTACGACCGCCAGGAAAAACTGTTTTTT. It encodes CASSQAGYDRQEKLFF.

The sample holds many counts of this clonotype. The chain combines TRBV19 with TRBJ2-6, with 7 bases aligning to TRBD2. V was pared by 5 bases and J by 0 bases, with 10 bases of the junction left unmatched. This CDR3 has 18 amino acids. Germline V lookup: CDR1 LNHDA, CDR2 SQIVND (reference sequence). Written as DNA, the CDR3 is TGTGCCAGTAGTTCCTTCCTAGCGGCAAGCTCTGGGGCCAACGTCCTGACTTTC. This translates into CASSSFLAASSGANVLTF.

This clonotype is categorized as large. The J gene is TRBJ2-7, the V gene TRBV6-5; 8 bases map to TRBD2. The V gene's germline CDR1 is MNHEY and CDR2 SVGAGI. The junction had 6 bases not matched to a gene; V was cut back by 5 bases and J by 3 bases. The CDR3 length is 14 residues. CDR3 sequence reads: CASSPGGAGYEQYF. The CDR3 region has the DNA TGTGCCAGCAGTCCCGGGGGGGCGGGCTACGAGCAGTACTTC.

This clonotype was recorded many times. V is TRBV15 and J is TRBJ2-1, with TRBD2 identical over 10 bases. V trimming: 2 bases; J trimming: 7 bases; junction bases outside the gene matches: 11. Per the germline V gene, CDR1 is LNHNV and CDR2 is YYDKDF (reference sequence). The length of the CDR3 is 17 residues. The CDR3 spells CATSRSHTSGTRNEQFF. The CDR3 DNA is TGTGCCACCAGCAGATCTCACACTAGCGGGACCAGGAATGAGCAGTTCTTC.

V is TRBV19 and J is TRBJ1-5, with a possible D match to TRBD1 (5 bases). The CDR3 sequence is 14 residues long. Germline V gene data show CDR1 as LNHDA and CDR2 as SQIVND (reference sequence). V dropped 10 bases and J dropped 2 bases, with 15 bases sitting between them. CDR3 nucleotide sequence: TGTGCCACGATGGACACGCATGGCAATCAGCCCCAGCATTTT. Translated: CATMDTHGNQPQHF.

In this sample, this clonotype turned up many times. J is TRBJ1-5 and V is TRBV7-2; TRBD1 matches at 10 bases. Germline V lookup: CDR1 SGHTA, CDR2 FQGNSA. V lost 4 bases to trimming and J lost 6 bases; unmatched junction nucleotides: 3. This CDR3 region has 14 residues. The CDR3 is CASSSRTGGQPQHF. Here the CDR3 DNA reads TGTGCCAGCAGCTCCCGGACAGGGGGTCAGCCCCAGCATTTT.

Relative to its sample, this clonotype is medium-sized (0.01 to 0.1%). The CDR3 region is CASSLARNYEQYV. As DNA, the CDR3 is TGTGCCAGCAGCTTAGCTAGGAACTACGAGCAGTACGTC. The genes are TRBV7-2 and TRBJ2-7; unclear D gene. The CDR3 spans 13 residues. Germline lookup yields CDR1 SGHTA and CDR2 FQGNSA. The V and J ends lost 0 bases and 3 bases respectively, with 6 bases between them.

This clonotype is categorized as medium-sized (0.01 to 0.1%). This chain uses TRBV28 with TRBJ1-2; tentatively, D is TRBD1 (5 bases). Germline V lookup: CDR1 MDHEN, CDR2 SYDVKM. V lost 6 bases and J lost 8, with 16 bases in between. This CDR3 is 13 amino acids long. This chain's CDR3 is CASSFRRGSGYTF. The DNA for the CDR3 is TGTGCCAGCAGCTTTAGAAGGGGAAGCGGCTACACCTTC.

This clonotype was found many times. The chain links TRBV11-3 to TRBJ2-1; D may match TRBD1 or TRBD2 (5 bases each). V was pared by 8 bases and J by 2 bases, with 13 bases between. The CDR3 has 14 amino acids. Per the germline V gene, CDR1 is SGHNT and CDR2 is YENEEA. The CDR3: CASLGTGPYNEQFF. The CDR3 coding sequence is TGTGCCAGCTTGGGGACGGGACCCTACAATGAGCAGTTCTTC.

This clonotype was counted between two and nine times. The rearrangement joins TRBV2 to TRBJ2-7; 9 nucleotides line up with TRBD1. The CDR3 sequence is 15 residues long. V gave up 6 bases and J gave up 5 bases; unmatched junction bases: 11. Looked up from germline, CDR1 is SNHLY and CDR2 is FYNNEI. CDR3 region: CASRAPGQGSDEQYF. The CDR3 DNA reads as TGTGCCAGCAGAGCTCCGGGACAGGGTAGCGACGAGCAGTACTTC.

This clonotype appeared many times. This chain links TRBV29-1 with TRBJ1-2, with D unresolved. V lost 2 bases to trimming and J lost 2 bases, with 12 bases between them. The germline V gene encodes CDR1 SQVTM and CDR2 ANQGSEA. The CDR3 has 14 residues. The CDR3 region has the DNA TGCAGCGTTGAATCCCCCGTCTCGAACTATGGCTACACCTTC. It codes for CSVESPVSNYGYTF.

V is TRBV6-2 or TRBV6-3 and J is TRBJ2-7; the D is unclear. In germline, CDR1 is MNHEY, CDR2 SVGEGT. The CDR3 extends over 13 amino acids. The ends were cut back, 6 bases at V and 3 bases at J, with 12 bases in the middle. The CDR3 DNA is TGTGCCAGCAGCCCTGGGCCAAACTACGAGCAGTACGTC. Translation: CASSPGPNYEQYV.

This clonotype was detected many times. V is TRBV20-1 and J is TRBJ2-1; TRBD2 matches at 10 bases. The V gene's germline CDR1 is DFQATT and CDR2 SNEGSKA (reference sequence). The trim removed 0 bases at V and 7 bases at J, leaving 15 bases unmatched. The CDR3 is made up of 18 amino acids. The CDR3 region has the DNA TGCAGTGCTAGAGAAGTGGGTAGCGGGAGGTTCCCGCGGAATGAGCAGTTCTTC. Its translation is CSAREVGSGRFPRNEQFF.